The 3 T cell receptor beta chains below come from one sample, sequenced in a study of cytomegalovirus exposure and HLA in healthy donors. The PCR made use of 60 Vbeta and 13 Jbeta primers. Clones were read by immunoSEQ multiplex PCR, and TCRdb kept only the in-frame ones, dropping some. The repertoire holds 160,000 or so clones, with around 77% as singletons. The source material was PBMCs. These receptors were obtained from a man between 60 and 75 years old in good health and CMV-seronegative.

CDR3 DNA: TGTGCCAGCAGCCCGGGACAGGACACAGATACGCAGTATTTT. It translates to CASSPGQDTDTQYF. V is TRBV7-9 and J is TRBJ2-3, with 8 nucleotides matching TRBD1. V was clipped by 5 bases and J by 2 bases; unmatched bases: 3. The CDR3 is 14 amino acids. Germline V gene sequence: CDR1 SEHNR, CDR2 FQNEAQ (reference sequence).

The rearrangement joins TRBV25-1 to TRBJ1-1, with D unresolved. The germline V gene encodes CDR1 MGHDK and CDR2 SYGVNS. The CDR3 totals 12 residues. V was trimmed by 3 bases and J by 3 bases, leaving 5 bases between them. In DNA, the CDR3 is TGTGCCAGCAGTGACCCCGACACTGAAGCTTTCTTT. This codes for CASSDPDTEAFF.

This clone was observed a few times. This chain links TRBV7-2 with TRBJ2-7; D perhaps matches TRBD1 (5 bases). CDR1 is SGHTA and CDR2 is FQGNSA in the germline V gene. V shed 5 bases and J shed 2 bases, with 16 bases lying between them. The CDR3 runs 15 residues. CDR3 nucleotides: TGTGCCAGCAGCCCCCCAGGGCGCACAACCTACGAGCAGTACTTC. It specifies CASSPPGRTTYEQYF.